This T cell receptor beta chain was identified in a study of glioma-infiltrating T cells after dendritic cell vaccination. Study in general: Autologous tumor lysate-pulsed dendritic cell vaccination was given between about 2002 and 2013.

Data came from immunoSEQ multiplex PCR; TCRdb stores just in-frame clones and leaves some out. The table records tens of thousands of clones, around 86% of them present only once. Comment on this clone: Its antigen is undetermined.

The CDR3 totals 17 residues. Germline loops: CDR1 SEHNR, CDR2 FQNEAQ (reference sequence). The V and J ends lost 3 bases and 5 bases, in that order; junction bases with no gene match: 12. Findings and caveats of the study: Higher TCR clonality did not directly relate to longer survival.

Indicated time point: after dendritic cell vaccination, including at tumor progression/relapse. Selection required adequate fresh-frozen tumor tissue plus more than two years' survival data. The clonotype comes from a human donor with glioblastoma. The sequences come from blood, collected after dendritic cell vaccination. This chain links TRBV7-9 with TRBJ1-5; TRBD1 matches at 8 bases. The CDR3 sequence is CASSLSPGGRRYQPQHF. The DNA for the CDR3 is TGTGCCAGCAGCTTGAGTCCAGGGGGCCGGAGGTATCAGCCCCAGCATTTT. Combining the CDR3 with reference TRBV7-9 and TRBJ1-5 gives the whole variable domain DTGVSQNPRHKITKRGQNVTFRCDPISEHNRLYWYRQTLGQGPEFLTYFQNEAQLEKSRLLSDRFSAERPKGSFSTLEIQRTEQGDSAMYLCASSLSPGGRRYQPQHFGDGTRLSIL.